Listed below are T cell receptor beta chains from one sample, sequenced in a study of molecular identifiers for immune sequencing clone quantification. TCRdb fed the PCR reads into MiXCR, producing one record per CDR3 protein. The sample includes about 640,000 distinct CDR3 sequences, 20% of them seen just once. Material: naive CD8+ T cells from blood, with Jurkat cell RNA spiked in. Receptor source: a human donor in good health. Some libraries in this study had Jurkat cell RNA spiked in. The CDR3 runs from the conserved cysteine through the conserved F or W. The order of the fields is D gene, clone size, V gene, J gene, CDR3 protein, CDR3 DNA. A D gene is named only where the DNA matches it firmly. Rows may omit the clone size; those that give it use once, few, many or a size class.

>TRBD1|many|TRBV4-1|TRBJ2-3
CASSQEEQGASDTQYF
TGCGCCAGCAGCCAAGAGGAACAGGGGGCCTCAGATACGCAGTATTTT
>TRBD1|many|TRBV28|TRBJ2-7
CASRLPRGQGASYEQYF
TGTGCCAGCAGACTCCCCCGGGGGCAGGGGGCAAGCTACGAGCAGTACTTC
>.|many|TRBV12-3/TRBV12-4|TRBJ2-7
CASSFIPGRSAPEYEQYF
TGTGCCAGCAGTTTCATCCCCGGACGCTCAGCACCAGAATACGAGCAGTACTTC
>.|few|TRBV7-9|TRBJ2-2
CASSLDQDGGELFF
TGTGCCAGCAGCTTAGACCAGGATGGCGGGGAGCTGTTTTTT
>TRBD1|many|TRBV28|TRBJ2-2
CASSLLWDRGSGELFF
TGTGCCAGCAGTTTGTTATGGGACAGGGGATCCGGGGAGCTGTTTTTT
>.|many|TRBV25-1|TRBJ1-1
CASSEWQGADEAFF
TGTGCCAGCAGTGAATGGCAGGGAGCGGATGAAGCTTTCTTT
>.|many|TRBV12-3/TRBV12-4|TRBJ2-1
CASSLGGLGNEQFF
TGTGCCAGCAGTTTGGGCGGGTTGGGGAATGAGCAGTTCTTC
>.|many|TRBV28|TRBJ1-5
CASSPNQPQHF
TGTGCCAGCAGCCCAAATCAGCCCCAGCATTTT
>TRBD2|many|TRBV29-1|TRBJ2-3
CSVIGLAGGGGGDTQYF
TGCAGCGTCATCGGACTAGCGGGAGGAGGAGGAGGGGATACGCAGTATTTT
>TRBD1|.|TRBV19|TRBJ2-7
CASSPRDRFYEQYF
TGTGCCAGTAGTCCCCGGGACAGATTTTACGAGCAGTACTTC
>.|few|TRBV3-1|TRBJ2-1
CASSHLAVSSYNEQFF
TGTGCCAGCAGCCACTTAGCGGTGAGCTCCTACAATGAGCAGTTCTTC
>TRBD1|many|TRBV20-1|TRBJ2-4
CSAREGTDTIQYF
TGCAGTGCTAGAGAGGGGACAGATACCATTCAGTACTTC
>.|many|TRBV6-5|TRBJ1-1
CASSYSAAGYTEAFF
TGTGCCAGCAGTTACTCCGCCGCGGGGTACACTGAAGCTTTCTTT
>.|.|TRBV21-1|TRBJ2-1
CASSLVELGRRGPNNEQFF
TGTGCCAGCAGCCTAGTCGAATTGGGACGGCGAGGACCAAACAATGAGCAGTTCTTC
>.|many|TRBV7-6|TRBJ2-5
CASSIGRRQETQYF
TGTGCCAGCAGCATCGGACGTCGGCAAGAGACCCAGTACTTC
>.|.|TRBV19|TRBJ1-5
CASRDGQRNQPQHF
TGTGCCAGCAGAGATGGACAGAGGAATCAGCCCCAGCATTTT
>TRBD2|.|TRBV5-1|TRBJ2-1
CASSSFGSGVLGNNEQSF
TGCGCCAGCAGCTCCTTCGGTAGCGGGGTACTTGGTAACAATGAGCAGTCCTTC
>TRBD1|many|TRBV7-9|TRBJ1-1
CASSPRTGSWTEAFF
TGTGCCAGCAGCCCCCGGACAGGGTCTTGGACTGAAGCTTTCTTT
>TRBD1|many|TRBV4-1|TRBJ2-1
CASSQAGTGYEQFF
TGCGCCAGCAGCCAAGCCGGGACAGGGTACGAGCAGTTCTTC
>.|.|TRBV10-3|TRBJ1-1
CAISGPARSTEAFF
TGTGCCATCAGTGGCCCCGCAAGGAGCACTGAAGCTTTCTTT
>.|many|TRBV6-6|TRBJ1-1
CASSYTTVNTEAFF
TGTGCCAGCAGTTATACTACAGTTAACACTGAAGCTTTCTTT
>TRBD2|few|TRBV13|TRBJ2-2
CASSSELAGGLLVDTGELFF
TGTGCCAGCAGCTCGGAATTAGCGGGGGGGCTGTTGGTTGACACCGGGGAGCTGTTTTTT
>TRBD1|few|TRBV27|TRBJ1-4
CASSFGTGGEKLFF
TGTGCCAGCAGTTTTGGGACAGGGGGTGAAAAACTGTTTTTT
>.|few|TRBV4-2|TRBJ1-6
CASSQEQGGSPLHF
TGTGCCAGCAGCCAAGAACAGGGAGGCTCACCCCTCCACTTT
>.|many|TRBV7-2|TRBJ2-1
CASSDGTIPYNEQFF
TGTGCCAGCAGCGACGGGACAATACCCTACAATGAGCAGTTCTTC
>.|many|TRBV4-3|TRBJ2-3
CASSQDTDTDTQYF
TGCGCCAGCAGCCAAGACACAGACACAGATACGCAGTATTTT
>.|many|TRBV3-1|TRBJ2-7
CASSQADYEQYF
TGTGCCAGCAGCCAAGCTGACTACGAGCAGTACTTC
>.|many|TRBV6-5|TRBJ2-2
CASSYSLVNTGELFF
TGTGCCAGCAGTTACTCGCTTGTGAACACCGGGGAGCTGTTTTTT
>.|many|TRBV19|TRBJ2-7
CASSPDLRGYEQYF
TGTGCCAGTAGCCCCGACTTACGGGGATACGAGCAGTACTTC
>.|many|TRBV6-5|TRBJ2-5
CASSNTPPGRPQETQYF
TGTGCCAGCAGTAATACTCCCCCGGGACGGCCTCAAGAGACCCAGTACTTC
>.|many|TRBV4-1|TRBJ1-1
CASSHHAGQNTEAFF
TGCGCCAGCAGCCACCACGCGGGGCAAAACACTGAAGCTTTCTTT
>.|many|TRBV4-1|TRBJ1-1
CASSQVPRGTGEAFF
TGCGCCAGCAGCCAAGTCCCCAGGGGCACGGGTGAAGCTTTCTTT
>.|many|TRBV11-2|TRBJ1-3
CASSPSGVSGNTIYF
TGTGCCAGCAGCCCGAGTGGGGTCTCTGGAAACACCATATATTTT
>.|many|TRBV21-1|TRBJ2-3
CAVSWDRTDTQYF
TGTGCCGTTTCATGGGACCGCACAGATACGCAGTATTTT
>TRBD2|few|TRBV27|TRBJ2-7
CASSWTSGSIYEQYF
TGTGCCAGCAGTTGGACTAGCGGGAGTATCTACGAGCAGTACTTC
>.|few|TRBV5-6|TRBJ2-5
CASSLGGAGSLQTQYF
TGTGCCAGCAGCTTGGGGGGGGCGGGGTCACTCCAGACCCAGTACTTC
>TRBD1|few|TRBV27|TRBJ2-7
CARGGPQQYF
TGTGCCAGAGGGGGCCCACAGCAGTACTTC
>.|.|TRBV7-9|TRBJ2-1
CASSLPVKEDEQFF
TGTGCCAGCAGCTTACCCGTTAAAGAAGATGAGCAGTTCTTC
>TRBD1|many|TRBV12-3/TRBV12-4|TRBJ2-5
CASSPQGSQETQYF
TGTGCCAGCAGCCCACAGGGGTCCCAAGAGACCCAGTACTTC
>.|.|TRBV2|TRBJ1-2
CASSEGQLGHGYTF
TGTGCCAGCAGTGAAGGGCAGCTCGGGCATGGCTACACCTTC
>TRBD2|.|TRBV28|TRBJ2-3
CASSYPRLASTDTQYF
TGTGCCAGCAGTTACCCTAGACTAGCCAGCACAGATACGCAGTATTTT
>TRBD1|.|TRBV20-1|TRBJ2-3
CSVSSGTETTDTQYF
TGCAGTGTCTCGTCCGGGACAGAGACCACAGATACGCAGTATTTT
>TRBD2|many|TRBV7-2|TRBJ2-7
CASSLGSGGYEQYF
TGTGCCAGCAGCTTAGGTTCGGGGGGATACGAGCAGTACTTC
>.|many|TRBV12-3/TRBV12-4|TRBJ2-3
CASAASGADTQYF
TGTGCCAGCGCCGCCAGTGGGGCAGATACGCAGTATTTT
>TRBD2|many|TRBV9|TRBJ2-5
CASSVSTGGQETQYF
TGTGCCAGCAGCGTGTCCACGGGGGGGCAAGAGACCCAGTACTTC
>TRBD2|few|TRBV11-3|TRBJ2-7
CASSLGGETSGKARYEQYF
TGTGCCAGCAGCTTGGGCGGGGAGACTAGCGGAAAAGCCAGATACGAGCAGTACTTC
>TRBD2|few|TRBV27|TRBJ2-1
CASSFLLAVNEQFF
TGTGCCAGCAGTTTTTTACTAGCGGTAAATGAGCAGTTCTTC
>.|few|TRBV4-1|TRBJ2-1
CASSSPDSYEYNEQFF
TGCGCCAGCAGCTCCCCGGACAGCTATGAGTACAATGAGCAGTTCTTC
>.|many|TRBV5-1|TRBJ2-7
CASSLGLGRIYEQYF
TGCGCCAGCAGCTTGGGGTTAGGGCGAATCTACGAGCAGTACTTC
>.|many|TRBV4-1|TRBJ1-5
CASSQGDYSNQPQHF
TGCGCCAGCAGCCAAGGGGACTATAGCAATCAGCCCCAGCATTTT
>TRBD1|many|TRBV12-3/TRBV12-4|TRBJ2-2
CASSTTGQGAPGGELFF
TGTGCCAGCAGTACAACGGGACAGGGGGCGCCGGGCGGGGAGCTGTTTTTT
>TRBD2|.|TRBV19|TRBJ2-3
CASSPGLAGTQYF
TGTGCCAGTAGTCCGGGACTAGCGGGCACGCAGTATTTT
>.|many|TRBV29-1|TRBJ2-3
CSVVTGPSTDTQYF
TGCAGCGTTGTGACAGGACCATCCACAGATACGCAGTATTTT
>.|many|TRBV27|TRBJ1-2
CASSLEGWHAGGYTF
TGTGCCAGCAGTTTAGAAGGTTGGCACGCTGGCGGCTACACCTTC
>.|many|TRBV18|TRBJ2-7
CASSRSDRPEQYF
TGTGCCAGCTCACGATCGGATCGTCCCGAGCAGTACTTC